This record concerns one T cell receptor (beta chain) sequence. Antigen: not known. This table comes from immunoSEQ multiplex PCR, and its TCRdb copy is limited to in-frame clones, with some not included. Among roughly 89,000 clones listed, 91% were seen once. The data are from a study of graft-versus-host responses after intestinal transplantation. Study-level information: Once they had received anti-thymocyte globulin induction, all recipients took tacrolimus and steroids for around three years. Study findings and constraints: Levels of circulating GvH clones at their peak were associated with early post-transplant HvG declines.

The V end lost 0 bases, the J end lost 4 bases, and 14 bases lay between the germline ends. Germline-derived CDR1 and CDR2 are LGHNA and YSLEER. This CDR3 contains 16 residues. The TCR comes from a human donor who received an intestinal transplant. This sequence joins TRBV4-3 and TRBJ2-3; no clear D gene. Source: unstimulated CD4+ T cells sorted from spleen or lymph node cells, taken before intestinal transplant. In DNA, the CDR3 is TGCGCCAGCAGCCAAGACGGTAGCAAGCCCTCAGATACGCAGTATTTT. Translated: CASSQDGSKPSDTQYF.